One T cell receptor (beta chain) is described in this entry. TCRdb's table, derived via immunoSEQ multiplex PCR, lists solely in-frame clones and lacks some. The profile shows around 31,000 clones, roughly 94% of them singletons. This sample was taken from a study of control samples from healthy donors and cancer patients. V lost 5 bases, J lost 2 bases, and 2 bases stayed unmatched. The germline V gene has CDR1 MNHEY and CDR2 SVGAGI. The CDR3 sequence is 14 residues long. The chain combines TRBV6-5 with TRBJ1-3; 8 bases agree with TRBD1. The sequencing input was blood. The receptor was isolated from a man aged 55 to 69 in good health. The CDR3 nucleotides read TGTGCCAGCAGTCGGACAGGGACTGGAAACACCATATATTTT. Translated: CASSRTGTGNTIYF.